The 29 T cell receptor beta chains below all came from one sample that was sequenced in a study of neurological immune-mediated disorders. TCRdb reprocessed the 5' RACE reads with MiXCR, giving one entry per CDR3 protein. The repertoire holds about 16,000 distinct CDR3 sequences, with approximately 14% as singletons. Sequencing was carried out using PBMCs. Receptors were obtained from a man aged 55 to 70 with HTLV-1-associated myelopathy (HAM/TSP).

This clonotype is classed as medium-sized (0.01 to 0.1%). CDR3 amino acids: CSAWDRVSSQPQHF. In DNA form, the CDR3 reads TGCAGTGCTTGGGACCGGGTCAGCTCTCAGCCCCAGCATTTT. The chain has TRBV20-1 and TRBJ1-5; a weak D match, TRBD1 (5 bases). Trimming removed 5 bases at V and 6 bases at J, with 17 bases between. This CDR3 spans 14 amino acids. Germline V CDR1 and CDR2: DFQATT, SNEGSKA (reference sequence).

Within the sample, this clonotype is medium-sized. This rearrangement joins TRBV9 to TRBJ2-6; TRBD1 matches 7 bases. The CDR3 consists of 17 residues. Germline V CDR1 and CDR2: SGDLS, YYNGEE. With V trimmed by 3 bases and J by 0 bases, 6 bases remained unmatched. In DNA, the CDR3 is TGTGCCAGCAGCGGGGGACAGTCCCACTCTGGGGCCAACGTCCTGACTTTC. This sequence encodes CASSGGQSHSGANVLTF.

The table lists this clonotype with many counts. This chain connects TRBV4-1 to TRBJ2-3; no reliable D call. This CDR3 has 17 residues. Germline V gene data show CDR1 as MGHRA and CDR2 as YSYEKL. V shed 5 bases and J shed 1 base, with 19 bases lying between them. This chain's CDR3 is CASSGSSRHPGTDTQYF. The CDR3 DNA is TGCGCCAGCAGCGGGTCCTCAAGGCACCCTGGCACAGATACGCAGTATTTT.

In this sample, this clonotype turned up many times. In DNA, the CDR3 is TGCAGTGCTAGAGATGGGGTAGGTCAGCCCCAGCATTTT. Protein: CSARDGVGQPQHF. The chain couples TRBV20-1 to TRBJ1-5; unclear D gene. Trimming removed 0 bases from V and 6 bases from J, with 9 bases in between. The germline V gene has CDR1 DFQATT and CDR2 SNEGSKA (reference sequence). This CDR3 is 13 amino acids long.

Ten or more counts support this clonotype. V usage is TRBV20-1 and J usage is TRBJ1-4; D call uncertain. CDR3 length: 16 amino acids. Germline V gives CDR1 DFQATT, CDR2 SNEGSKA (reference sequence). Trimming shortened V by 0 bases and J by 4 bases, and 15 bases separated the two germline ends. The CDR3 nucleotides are TGCAGTGCTAGAGATACAAAACACTGGGTTAATGAAAAACTGTTTTTT. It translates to CSARDTKHWVNEKLFF.

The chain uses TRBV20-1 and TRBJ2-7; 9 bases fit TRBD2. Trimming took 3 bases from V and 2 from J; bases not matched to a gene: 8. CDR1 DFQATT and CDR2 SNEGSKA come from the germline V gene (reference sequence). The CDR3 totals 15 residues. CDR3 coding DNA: TGCAGTGCTAGGTGGGCGGGGGGGAACCCCTACGAGCAGTACTTC. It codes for CSARWAGGNPYEQYF.

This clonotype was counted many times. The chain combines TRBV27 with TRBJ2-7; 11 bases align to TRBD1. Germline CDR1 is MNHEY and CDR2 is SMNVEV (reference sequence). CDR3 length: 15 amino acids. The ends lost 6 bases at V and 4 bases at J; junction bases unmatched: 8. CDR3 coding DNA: TGTGCCAGCAGCCCAGCCGGACAGGGGGCTTACGAGCAGTACTTC. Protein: CASSPAGQGAYEQYF.

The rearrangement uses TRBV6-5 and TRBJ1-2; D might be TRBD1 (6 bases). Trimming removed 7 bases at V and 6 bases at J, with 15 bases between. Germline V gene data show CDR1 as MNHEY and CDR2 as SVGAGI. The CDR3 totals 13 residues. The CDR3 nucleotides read TGTGCCAGCACCCAAGGGACACCCAATGGCTACACCTTC. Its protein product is CASTQGTPNGYTF.

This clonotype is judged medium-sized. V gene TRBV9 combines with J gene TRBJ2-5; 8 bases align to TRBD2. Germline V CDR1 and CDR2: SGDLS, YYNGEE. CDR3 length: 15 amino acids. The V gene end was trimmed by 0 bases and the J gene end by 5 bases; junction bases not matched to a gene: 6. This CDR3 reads CASSVDRGGQETQYF. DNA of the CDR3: TGTGCCAGCAGCGTAGACCGGGGGGGCCAGGAGACCCAGTACTTC. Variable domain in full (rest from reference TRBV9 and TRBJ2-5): DSGVTQTPKHLITATGQRVTLRCSPRSGDLSVYWYQQSLDQGLQFLIQYYNGEERAKGNILERFSAQQFPDLHSELNLSSLELGDSALYFCASSVDRGGQETQYFGPGTRLLVL.

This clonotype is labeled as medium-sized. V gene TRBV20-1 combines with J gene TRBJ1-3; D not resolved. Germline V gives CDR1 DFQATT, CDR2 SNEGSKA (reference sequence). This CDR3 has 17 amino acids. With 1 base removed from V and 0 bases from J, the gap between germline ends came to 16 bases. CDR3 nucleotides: TGCAGTGCTAGAGCCGGGCAGGACGGGAGCTCTGGAAACACCATATATTTT. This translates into CSARAGQDGSSGNTIYF.

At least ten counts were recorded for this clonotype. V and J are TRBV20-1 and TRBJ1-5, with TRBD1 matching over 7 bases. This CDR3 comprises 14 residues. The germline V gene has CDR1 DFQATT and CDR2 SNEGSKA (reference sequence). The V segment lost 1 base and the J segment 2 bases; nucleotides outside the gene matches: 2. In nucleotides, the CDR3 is TGCAGTGCTAGAGGTGGACAGGGCAATCAGCCCCAGCATTTT. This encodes CSARGGQGNQPQHF.

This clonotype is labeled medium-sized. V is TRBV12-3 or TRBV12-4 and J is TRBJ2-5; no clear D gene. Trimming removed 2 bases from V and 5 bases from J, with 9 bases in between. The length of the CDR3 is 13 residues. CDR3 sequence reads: CASSLRRSETQYF. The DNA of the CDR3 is TGTGCCAGCAGTTTACGGCGTAGTGAGACCCAGTACTTC.

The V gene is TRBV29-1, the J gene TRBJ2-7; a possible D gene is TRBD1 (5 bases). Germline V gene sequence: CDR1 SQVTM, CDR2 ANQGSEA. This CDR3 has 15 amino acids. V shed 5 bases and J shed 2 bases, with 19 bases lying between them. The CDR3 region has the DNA TGCAGCGTTACCAAGTTGGTCGACAGAACCTACGAGCAGTACTTC. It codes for CSVTKLVDRTYEQYF.

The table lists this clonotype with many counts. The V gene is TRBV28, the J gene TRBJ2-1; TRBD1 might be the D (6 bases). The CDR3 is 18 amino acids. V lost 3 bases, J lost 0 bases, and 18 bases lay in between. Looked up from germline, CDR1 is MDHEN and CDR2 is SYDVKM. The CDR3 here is CASSFLKHRVSSYNEQFF. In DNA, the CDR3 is TGTGCCAGCAGTTTTTTAAAGCACAGGGTCAGCTCCTACAATGAGCAGTTCTTC.

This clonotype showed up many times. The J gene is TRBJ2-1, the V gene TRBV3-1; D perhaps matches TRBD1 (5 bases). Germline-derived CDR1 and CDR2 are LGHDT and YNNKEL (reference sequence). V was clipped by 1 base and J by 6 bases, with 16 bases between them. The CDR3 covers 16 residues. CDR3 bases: TGTGCCAGCAGCCAAGGTCCGACAGTGGGCCCCAATGAGCAGTTCTTC. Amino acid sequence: CASSQGPTVGPNEQFF.

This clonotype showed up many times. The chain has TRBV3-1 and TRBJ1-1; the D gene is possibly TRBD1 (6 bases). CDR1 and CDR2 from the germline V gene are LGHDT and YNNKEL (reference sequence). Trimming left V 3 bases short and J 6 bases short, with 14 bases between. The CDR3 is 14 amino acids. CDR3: CASSQGALTAEAFF. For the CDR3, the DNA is TGTGCCAGCAGCCAGGGGGCTCTTACCGCTGAAGCTTTCTTT.

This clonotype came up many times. The CDR3 loop is CASSPFRPGTNEKLFF. CDR3 nucleotide sequence: TGCGCCAGCAGCCCATTTCGTCCGGGGACTAATGAAAAACTGTTTTTT. This sequence joins TRBV5-1 and TRBJ1-4; D unclear. Germline assignment: CDR1 SGHRS and CDR2 YFSETQ. The CDR3 has 16 residues. Deletions cut 4 bases from V and 2 bases from J, with 15 bases between. Drawing the rest from reference TRBV5-1 and TRBJ1-4, the complete variable domain is KAGVTQTPRYLIKTRGQQVTLSCSPISGHRSVSWYQQTPGQGLQFLFEYFSETQRNKGNFPGRFSGRQFSNSRSEMNVSTLELGDSALYLCASSPFRPGTNEKLFFGSGTQLSVL.

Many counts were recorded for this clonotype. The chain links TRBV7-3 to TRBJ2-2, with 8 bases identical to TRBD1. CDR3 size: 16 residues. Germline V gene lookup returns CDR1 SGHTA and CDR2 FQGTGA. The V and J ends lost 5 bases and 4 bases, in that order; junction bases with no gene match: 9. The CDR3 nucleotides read TGTGCCAGCAGCGCCAACAGGGGGTCGGGCACCGGGGAGCTGTTTTTT. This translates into CASSANRGSGTGELFF.

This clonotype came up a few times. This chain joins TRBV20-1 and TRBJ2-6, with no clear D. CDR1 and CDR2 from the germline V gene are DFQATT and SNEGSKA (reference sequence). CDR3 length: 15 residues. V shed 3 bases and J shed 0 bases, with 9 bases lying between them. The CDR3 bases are TGCAGTGCTAGTTCTGGCGACTCTGGGGCCAACGTCCTGACTTTC. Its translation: CSASSGDSGANVLTF.

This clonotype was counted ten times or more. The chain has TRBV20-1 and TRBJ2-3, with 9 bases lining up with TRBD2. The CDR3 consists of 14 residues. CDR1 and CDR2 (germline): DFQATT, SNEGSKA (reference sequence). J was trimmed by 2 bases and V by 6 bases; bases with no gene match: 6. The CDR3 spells CSATSGLLTDTQYF. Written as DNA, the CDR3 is TGCAGTGCGACTAGCGGACTTCTCACAGATACGCAGTATTTT.

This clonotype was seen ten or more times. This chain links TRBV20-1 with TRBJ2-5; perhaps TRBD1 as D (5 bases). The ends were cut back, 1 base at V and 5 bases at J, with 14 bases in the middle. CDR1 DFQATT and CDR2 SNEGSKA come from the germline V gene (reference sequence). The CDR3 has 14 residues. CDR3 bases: TGCAGTGCTAGAGTCACAGGTACCCAGGAGACCCAGTACTTC. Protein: CSARVTGTQETQYF.

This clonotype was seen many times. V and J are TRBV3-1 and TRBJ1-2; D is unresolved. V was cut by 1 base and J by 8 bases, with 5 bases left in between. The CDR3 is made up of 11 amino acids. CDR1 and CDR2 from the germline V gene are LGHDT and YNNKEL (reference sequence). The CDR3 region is CASSQARGYTF. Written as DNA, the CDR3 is TGTGCCAGCAGCCAAGCGAGGGGCTACACCTTC.

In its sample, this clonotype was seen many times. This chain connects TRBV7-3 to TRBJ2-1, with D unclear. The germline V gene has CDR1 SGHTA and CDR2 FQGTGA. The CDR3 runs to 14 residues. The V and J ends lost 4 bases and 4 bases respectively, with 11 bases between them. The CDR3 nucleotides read TGTGCCAGCAGCTCCGTCGACAATTACAATGAGCAGTTCTTC. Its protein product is CASSSVDNYNEQFF.

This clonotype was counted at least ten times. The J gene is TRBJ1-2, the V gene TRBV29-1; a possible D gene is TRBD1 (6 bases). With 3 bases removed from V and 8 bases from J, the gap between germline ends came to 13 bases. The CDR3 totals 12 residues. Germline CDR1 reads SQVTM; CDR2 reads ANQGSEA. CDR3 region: CSVDLGHLGYTF. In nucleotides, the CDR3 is TGCAGCGTTGATTTGGGACACCTCGGCTACACCTTC.

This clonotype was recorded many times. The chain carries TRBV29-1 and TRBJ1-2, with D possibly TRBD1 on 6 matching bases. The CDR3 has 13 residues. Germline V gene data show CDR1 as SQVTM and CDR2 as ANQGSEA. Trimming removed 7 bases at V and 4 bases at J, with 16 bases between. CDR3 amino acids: CSATDRLTYGYTF. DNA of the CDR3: TGCAGCGCGACCGACAGGCTCACCTATGGCTACACCTTC.

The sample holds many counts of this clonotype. DNA of the CDR3: TGTGCCAGCAGTGCTCCGGGAAGGGGCACAGATACGCAGTATTTT. This codes for CASSAPGRGTDTQYF. The gene calls are TRBV25-1 and TRBJ2-3; D possibly corresponds to TRBD2 (5 bases). The CDR3 runs to 15 residues. Per the germline V gene, CDR1 is MGHDK and CDR2 is SYGVNS. Trimming removed 4 bases at V and 1 base at J, with 12 bases between.

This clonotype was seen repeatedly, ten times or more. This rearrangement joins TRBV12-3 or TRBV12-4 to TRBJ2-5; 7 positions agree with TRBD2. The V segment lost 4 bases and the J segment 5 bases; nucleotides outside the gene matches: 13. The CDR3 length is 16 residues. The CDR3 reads CASSSLGGTLLETQYF. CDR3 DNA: TGTGCCAGCAGTTCCCTCGGGGGGACCTTACTTGAGACCCAGTACTTC.

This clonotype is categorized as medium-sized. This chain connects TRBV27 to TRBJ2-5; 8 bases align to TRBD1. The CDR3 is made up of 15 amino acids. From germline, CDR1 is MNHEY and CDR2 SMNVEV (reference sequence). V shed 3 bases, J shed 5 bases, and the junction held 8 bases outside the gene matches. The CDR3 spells CASSFGGRGRETQYF. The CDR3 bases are TGTGCCAGCAGTTTTGGGGGCAGGGGGCGGGAGACCCAGTACTTC.

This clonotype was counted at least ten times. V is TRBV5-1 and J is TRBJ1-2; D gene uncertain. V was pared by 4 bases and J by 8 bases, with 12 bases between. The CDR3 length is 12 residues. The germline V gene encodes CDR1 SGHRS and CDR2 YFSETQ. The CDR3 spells CASSPESAGYTF. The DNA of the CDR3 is TGCGCCAGCAGCCCGGAGAGCGCGGGCTACACCTTC.